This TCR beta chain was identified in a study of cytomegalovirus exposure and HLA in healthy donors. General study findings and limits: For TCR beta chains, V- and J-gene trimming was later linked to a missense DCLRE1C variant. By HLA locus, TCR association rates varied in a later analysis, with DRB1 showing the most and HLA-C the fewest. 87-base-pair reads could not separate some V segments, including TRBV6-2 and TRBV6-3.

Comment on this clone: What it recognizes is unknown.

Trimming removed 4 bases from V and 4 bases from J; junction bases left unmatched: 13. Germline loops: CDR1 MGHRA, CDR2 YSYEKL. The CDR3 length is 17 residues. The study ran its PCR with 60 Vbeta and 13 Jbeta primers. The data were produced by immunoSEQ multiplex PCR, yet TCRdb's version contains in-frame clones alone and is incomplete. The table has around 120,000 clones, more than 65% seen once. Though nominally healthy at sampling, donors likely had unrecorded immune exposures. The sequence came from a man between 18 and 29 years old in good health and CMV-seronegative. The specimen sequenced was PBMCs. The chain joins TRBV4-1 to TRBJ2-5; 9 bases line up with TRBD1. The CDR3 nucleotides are TGCGCCAGCAGCCCCGAAGGTTCCGGGACAGGGTTAGAGACCCAGTACTTC. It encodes CASSPEGSGTGLETQYF.